This T cell receptor beta chain originates from a study of shared clonotypes between healthy human individuals. Data came from immunoSEQ multiplex PCR; TCRdb stores just in-frame clones and leaves some out. The sample includes about 490,000 clones, about 82% of them seen just once. This CDR3 is 14 amino acids long. Germline V gives CDR1 MDHEN, CDR2 SYDVKM. J lost 7 bases, V lost 7 bases, and 10 bases had no gene match. This clone was seen repeatedly, ten times or more. Material: PBMCs. The sequence was obtained from a woman in her forties in good health. Some clones in this sample may be carry-over from other donors' samples. V usage is TRBV28 and J usage is TRBJ2-1, with 7 bases aligning to TRBD2. The CDR3 nucleotides are TGTGCCAGCATCGATAGCGGGCGGGGGAATGAGCAGTTCTTC. It encodes CASIDSGRGNEQFF.